Listed below are T cell receptor beta chains from one sample, sequenced in a study of blood T cell repertoires in COVID-19. Clones were sequenced by immunoSEQ multiplex PCR, and TCRdb holds only the in-frame ones, with some missing. The repertoire holds roughly 80,000 clones, approximately 80% seen once, with 15% to 20% in the top ten. Sequences were obtained from peripheral blood. The receptors here all came from an older woman with acute or convalescent COVID-19. Both conserved end residues are part of each CDR3. The D gene is left open where the match is weak. Clone size is given for some rows only: seen once, a few or many times, or a class if the clone is expanded.

v_call	j_call	clone_size	d_call	cdr3_nt	cdr3_aa
TRBV9	TRBJ1-6	NA	NA	TGTGCCAGCAGCGTATATGCAGGGGCTAATTCACCCCTCCACTTT	CASSVYAGANSPLHF
TRBV30	TRBJ2-1	NA	TRBD1	TGTGCCTGGAGTTTGGGACAGGGAGTCTACAATGAGCAGTTCTTC	CAWSLGQGVYNEQFF
TRBV11-2	TRBJ1-1	once	NA	TGTGCCAGCAGCTCAACAGGGATAGTCTTACGGGCGACTGAAGCTTTCTTT	CASSSTGIVLRATEAFF
TRBV7-6	TRBJ2-3	NA	TRBD2	TGTGCCAGCAGCGCCGTTAGCGGGGGGGCGGGAGATACGCAGTATTTT	CASSAVSGGAGDTQYF
TRBV6-2/TRBV6-3	TRBJ1-2	few	NA	TGTGCCAGCAGTTACGACAGGACCAGGGGCTACACCTTC	CASSYDRTRGYTF
TRBV6-2/TRBV6-3	TRBJ1-5	NA	TRBD1	TGTGCCAGCAGTTACTCACTGAGACAGGGATTGGAGCCCCAGCATTTT	CASSYSLRQGLEPQHF
TRBV7-2	TRBJ1-5	NA	NA	TGTGCCAGCAGCCTAGACGGGGGTTGGGGCCAGCCCCAGCATTTT	CASSLDGGWGQPQHF
TRBV11-2	TRBJ2-5	NA	NA	TGTGCCAGCAGCCAAACTTGGGAGACCCAGTACTTC	CASSQTWETQYF
TRBV5-1	TRBJ2-1	NA	TRBD2	TGCGCCAGCAGCTTGGGAGCGGGGGGATCCTACAATGAGCAGTTCTTC	CASSLGAGGSYNEQFF
TRBV7-2	TRBJ1-4	NA	TRBD1	TGTGCCAGCAGCTTCGACAGGGGAAGGGAAAAACTGTTTTTT	CASSFDRGREKLFF
TRBV7-8	TRBJ1-5	few	NA	TGTGCCAGCAGCTTAGCGTCGCTGGTCAGTTCTCAGCCCCAGCATTTT	CASSLASLVSSQPQHF
TRBV18	TRBJ2-3	many	TRBD2	TGTGCCAGCTCCCGGACTAGCGCCACAGATACGCAGTATTTT	CASSRTSATDTQYF
TRBV24-1	TRBJ1-1	NA	NA	TGTGCCACCAGTGACACTTCACAGGGGAACACTGAAGCTTTCTTT	CATSDTSQGNTEAFF
TRBV7-2	TRBJ2-7	many	NA	TGTGCCAGCAGCCATTCCGTGGGGGGTGGGGAGCAGTACTTC	CASSHSVGGGEQYF
TRBV19	TRBJ2-3	NA	NA	TGTGCCAGTAGTATACAGAATTTCACAGATACGCAGTATTTT	CASSIQNFTDTQYF
TRBV5-5	TRBJ2-3	NA	NA	TGTGCCAGCAGCGCTACAGGGCCGAACACAGATACGCAGTATTTT	CASSATGPNTDTQYF
TRBV19	TRBJ1-5	NA	NA	TGTGCCAGTAGTGGGGCAGGGGTTCAGCCCCAGCATTTT	CASSGAGVQPQHF
TRBV6-5	TRBJ1-6	NA	TRBD1	TGTGCCAGCAGTTACAGACAGGGGAGTTCACCCCTCCACTTT	CASSYRQGSSPLHF
TRBV7-6	TRBJ2-3	NA	TRBD1	TGTGCCAGCAGCTCCCGTTACCAGGACAGGGATCTAAGTACAGATACGCAGTATTTT	CASSSRYQDRDLSTDTQYF
TRBV11-2	TRBJ1-2	NA	NA	TGTGCCAGCAGCTTAGGGGGCCCTTCAGGCTACACCTTC	CASSLGGPSGYTF
TRBV6-5	TRBJ2-1	NA	NA	TGTGCCAGCACCCGAGGAGTAACCAATGAGCAGTTCTTC	CASTRGVTNEQFF
TRBV6-5	TRBJ1-1	NA	TRBD1	TGTGCCAGCAAGGGGGACAGGCAAAACACTGAAGCTTTCTTT	CASKGDRQNTEAFF
TRBV9	TRBJ1-2	NA	TRBD1	TGTGCCAGCAGCGAAGACAGGGGATACGGCTACACCTTC	CASSEDRGYGYTF
TRBV9	TRBJ1-1	NA	TRBD1	TGTGCCCGCAGCGTTGGGGGGCAGGGGGCTGAAGCTTTCTTT	CARSVGGQGAEAFF
TRBV3-1/TRBV3-2	TRBJ2-7	NA	TRBD1	TGTGCCAGCAGCCTGACGGGACAGCCTCCCGGGCAGTACTTC	CASSLTGQPPGQYF
TRBV24-1	TRBJ2-1	NA	NA	TGTGCCACCAGTGACCGCCCTACAGGTGCTGATGAGCAGTTCTTC	CATSDRPTGADEQFF
TRBV10-3	TRBJ2-3	NA	NA	TGTGCCACCACGAGATCTAGCACAGATACGCAGTATTTT	CATTRSSTDTQYF
TRBV27	TRBJ1-1	NA	TRBD1	TGTGCCAGCAGACGACCGACAGGGGTGAACACTGAAGCTTTCTTT	CASRRPTGVNTEAFF
TRBV3-1/TRBV3-2	TRBJ2-3	once	TRBD2	TGTGCCAGCAGCCGATTCACTACTAGCGCAGATACGCAGTATTTT	CASSRFTTSADTQYF
TRBV3-1/TRBV3-2	TRBJ1-2	once	NA	TGTGCCAGCAGCTCCTACTCTACGGCGCAGGTGAATGGCTACACCTTC	CASSSYSTAQVNGYTF
TRBV19	TRBJ2-7	NA	NA	TGTGCCAGTAGTCCACTGCTCCGGGTGGACTCGCAGGTCTACGAGCAGTACTTC	CASSPLLRVDSQVYEQYF
TRBV18	TRBJ1-1	once	NA	TGTGCCAGCTCAACGACAGGAGAAGCTTTCTTT	CASSTTGEAFF
TRBV10-2	TRBJ1-5	NA	TRBD1	TGCGCCAGCAGTGCATCCCTGACAGGGGGCGAGGGGCCCCAGCATTTT	CASSASLTGGEGPQHF
TRBV7-2	TRBJ1-4	few	TRBD1	TGTGCCAGCAGACCAGGGGGCGGGGATGAAAAACTGTTTTTT	CASRPGGGDEKLFF
TRBV5-6	TRBJ1-5	NA	TRBD1	TGTGCCAGCAGCTTGGGACAGGGATCGAATCAGCCCCAGCATTTT	CASSLGQGSNQPQHF
TRBV5-5	TRBJ1-1	NA	NA	TGTGCCAGCAGCTTGATCGTAGACACTGAAGCTTTCTTT	CASSLIVDTEAFF
TRBV2	TRBJ1-5	NA	NA	TGTGCCAGCAGGCCGGAGGGGTTCAGCAATCAGCCCCAGCATTTT	CASRPEGFSNQPQHF